This T cell receptor (beta chain) was obtained from a study of Ad26.COV2.S vaccination and SARS-CoV-2 variants. CDR1 is SGHNT and CDR2 is YENEEA in the germline V gene. The CDR3 spans 14 residues. V trimming: 3 bases; J trimming: 2 bases; junction bases outside the gene matches: 1. As for treatment: roughly 20 received Ad26.COV2.S at low or high dose, single or two shots; roughly five received placebo; per-sample allocation not given. Sampling took place 63 days after the first vaccine or placebo injection. Here immunoSEQ multiplex PCR was the method, and the copy in TCRdb shows in-frame clones only, minus some. The repertoire holds some 350,000 clones, roughly 84% seen once, with 3% to 4% in the top ten.

This rearrangement joins TRBV11-3 to TRBJ2-5; 9 bases agree with TRBD2. This clonotype was sampled from a person between 18 and 60 years old who received the Ad26.COV2.S COVID-19 vaccine or a placebo. Sample: peripheral blood, taken in a trial of Ad26.COV2.S vaccine versus placebo. The CDR3 protein is CASSFAGGQETQYF. DNA for the CDR3: TGTGCCAGCAGCTTTGCGGGGGGGCAAGAGACCCAGTACTTC.